Presented here are 18 T cell receptor beta chains from one specimen sequenced in a study of CD8 T cells in ankylosing spondylitis. From the 5' RACE reads, TCRdb called clonotypes with MiXCR, one entry per CDR3 protein. The sample consists of approximately 240,000 distinct CDR3 sequences, roughly 25% of them appearing once. Sequencing was done on a sample of blood, either unsorted or a sorted T cell fraction (not recorded which). All receptors derive from a male donor with ankylosing spondylitis or in good health (not recorded which).

At least ten counts were recorded for this clonotype. The chain recombines TRBV5-1 with TRBJ1-2, with a possible D match to TRBD1 (5 bases). Between the trimmed V and J ends, which lost 5 bases and 5 bases, there was a span of 19 bases. This CDR3 contains 15 residues. Germline V gene data show CDR1 as SGHRS and CDR2 as YFSETQ. The CDR3 sequence is CASSQSPGPLYGYTF. In nucleotides, the CDR3 is TGCGCCAGCAGTCAATCCCCGGGACCCCTTTATGGCTACACCTTC.

This clonotype showed up many times. The chain joins TRBV29-1 to TRBJ2-1; tentatively, D is TRBD2 (6 bases). Trimming removed 3 bases from V and 3 bases from J, with 12 bases in between. CDR1 SQVTM and CDR2 ANQGSEA come from the germline V gene. This CDR3 has 14 amino acids. The CDR3 loop is CSVEGRRVYNEQFF. As DNA, the CDR3 is TGCAGCGTTGAGGGGCGGAGGGTCTACAATGAGCAGTTCTTC.

This clonotype was counted a few times. The V call is TRBV10-3, the J call TRBJ2-7; 12 bases fit TRBD2. The CDR3 loop spans 17 amino acids. Germline CDR1 reads ENHRY; CDR2 reads SYGVKD. The junction had 9 bases not matched to a gene; V was cut back by 3 bases and J by 3 bases. The CDR3 region is CAISEPPRLAGDYEQYF. The CDR3 region has the DNA TGTGCCATCAGTGAACCCCCTAGACTAGCGGGAGACTACGAGCAGTACTTC.

V is TRBV20-1 and J is TRBJ2-7; 14 positions match TRBD2. The length of the CDR3 is 15 residues. The trim removed 0 bases at V and 7 bases at J, leaving 5 bases unmatched. Germline CDR1 reads DFQATT; CDR2 reads SNEGSKA (reference sequence). The CDR3 bases are TGCAGTGCTAGAGATAGACTAGCGGGGGGGAAAGAGCAGTACTTC. This encodes CSARDRLAGGKEQYF.

In this sample, this clonotype turned up many times. CDR3 amino acids: CSANRGWETQYF. The DNA of the CDR3 is TGCAGCGCCAACCGGGGTTGGGAGACCCAGTACTTC. The chain joins TRBV29-1 to TRBJ2-5; possible D gene TRBD2, 5 bases. The CDR3 extends over 12 amino acids. CDR1 and CDR2 from the germline V gene are SQVTM and ANQGSEA. The germline V and J ends were trimmed by 7 bases and 5 bases, with 14 bases remaining between them. The whole variable domain, filled in from reference TRBV29-1 and TRBJ2-5, reads SAVISQKPSRDICQRGTSLTIQCQVDSQVTMMFWYRQQPGQSLTLIATANQGSEATYESGFVIDKFPISRPNLTFSTLTVSNMSPEDSSIYLCSANRGWETQYFGPGTRLLVL.

This clonotype was observed a handful of times. The chain links TRBV29-1 to TRBJ2-4; D is possibly TRBD1 or TRBD2 (6 bases each). This CDR3 is built from 13 residues. V was shortened by 2 bases and J by 5 bases, with 10 bases between the two germline ends. Germline values: CDR1 SQVTM, CDR2 ANQGSEA. The CDR3 sequence: CSVESGAENIQYF. DNA of the CDR3: TGCAGCGTTGAATCGGGGGCCGAAAACATTCAGTACTTC.

This clonotype was found many times. The V call is TRBV7-3, the J call TRBJ1-2; 7 bases agree with TRBD1. The V gene's germline CDR1 is SGHTA and CDR2 FQGTGA. Trimming cost V 5 bases and J 8 bases; bases outside gene matches: 8. The CDR3 length is 13 residues. CDR3 sequence reads: CASSPRGVGGYTF. DNA of the CDR3: TGTGCCAGCAGCCCCAGGGGGGTCGGGGGCTACACCTTC.

The chain carries TRBV4-2 and TRBJ2-3; the D gene is possibly TRBD1 (5 bases). With 2 bases removed from V and 0 bases from J, the gap between germline ends came to 18 bases. Germline values: CDR1 LGHNA, CDR2 YNFKEQ. The CDR3 contains 18 residues. The DNA for the CDR3 is TGTGCCAGCAGCCAATCTGCAGGGATTCGAGCTAGCACAGATACGCAGTATTTT. Translating gives CASSQSAGIRASTDTQYF.

This clonotype was found many times. The gene calls are TRBV9 and TRBJ2-2; D ambiguous. Per germline, CDR1 SGDLS and CDR2 YYNGEE. The CDR3 spans 12 residues. V was shortened by 3 bases and J by 6 bases, with 6 bases between the two germline ends. CDR3 sequence: CASSAPPGELFF. CDR3 bases: TGTGCCAGCAGCGCCCCCCCCGGGGAGCTGTTTTTT.

This chain uses TRBV5-1 with TRBJ2-5; D possibly uses TRBD1 or TRBD2 (5 bases each). The CDR3 extends over 15 amino acids. In germline, CDR1 is SGHRS, CDR2 YFSETQ. Trimming removed 0 bases at V and 4 bases at J, with 13 bases between. For the CDR3, the DNA is TGCGCCAGCAGCTTGGCTGGCAGGGCGGGAGAGACCCAGTACTTC. Amino acids: CASSLAGRAGETQYF. The entire variable domain, with the rest obtained from reference TRBV5-1 and TRBJ2-5, is as follows: KAGVTQTPRYLIKTRGQQVTLSCSPISGHRSVSWYQQTPGQGLQFLFEYFSETQRNKGNFPGRFSGRQFSNSRSEMNVSTLELGDSALYLCASSLAGRAGETQYFGPGTRLLVL.

The table lists this clonotype with many counts. CDR3 protein: CSAVGQEDNEQFF. CDR3 nucleotide sequence: TGCAGTGCTGTGGGACAGGAGGACAATGAGCAGTTCTTC. V gene TRBV20-1 combines with J gene TRBJ2-1; 8 positions match TRBD1. Germline CDR1 reads DFQATT; CDR2 reads SNEGSKA (reference sequence). This CDR3 comprises 13 residues. Germline trimming cut 5 bases from V and 5 bases from J; bases unmatched to any gene: 5.

The CDR3 loop is CASSRGTEQYF. The CDR3 DNA sequence: TGTGCCAGCAGCCGGGGAACCGAGCAGTACTTC. This chain uses TRBV14 with TRBJ2-7; unclear D gene. The CDR3 is 11 amino acids. V lost 4 bases and J 6 bases, leaving 7 bases between the germline ends. Germline CDR1 is SGHDN and CDR2 is FVKESK.

This clonotype was found a few times. This chain connects TRBV10-3 to TRBJ2-3; D may be TRBD1 (5 bases). The CDR3 has 16 amino acids. Germline V lookup: CDR1 ENHRY, CDR2 SYGVKD. The V end was cut by 0 bases, the J end by 4 bases, with 14 bases between. The CDR3 nucleotides read TGTGCCATCAGTGAGTCCGGCGGCCAGGGTGCAGATACGCAGTATTTT. It translates to CAISESGGQGADTQYF.

A few counts support this clonotype. The chain recombines TRBV10-3 with TRBJ2-7; D perhaps matches TRBD2 (6 bases). This CDR3 has 12 residues. V was trimmed by 4 bases and J by 6 bases, leaving 10 bases between them. Germline V gene data show CDR1 as ENHRY and CDR2 as SYGVKD. CDR3 DNA sequence: TGTGCCATCAGTGGTTATAGCGGCGAGCAGTACTTC. This codes for CAISGYSGEQYF.

V and J are TRBV5-5 and TRBJ1-5; 11 bases are shared with TRBD1. In germline, CDR1 is SGHKS, CDR2 YYEKEE (reference sequence). J gave up 7 bases and V 0 bases, and 0 bases lay outside the gene matches. The CDR3 has 14 amino acids. The CDR3 is CASSLGDRGQPQHF. In DNA, the CDR3 is TGTGCCAGCAGCTTGGGGGACAGGGGGCAGCCCCAGCATTTT.

This clonotype was seen many times. This sequence joins TRBV20-1 and TRBJ2-1; no clear D. Germline V gene sequence: CDR1 DFQATT, CDR2 SNEGSKA (reference sequence). The V and J ends lost 3 bases and 1 base respectively, with 7 bases between them. This CDR3 region has 13 residues. The chain's CDR3 is CSARQGSYNEQFF. CDR3 DNA: TGCAGTGCTAGGCAAGGTTCCTACAATGAGCAGTTCTTC.

This clonotype was seen at least ten times. This sequence joins TRBV20-1 and TRBJ2-5; 16 bases match TRBD2. Germline V gives CDR1 DFQATT, CDR2 SNEGSKA (reference sequence). The CDR3 contains 18 residues. Trimming cost V 5 bases and J 5 bases; bases outside gene matches: 14. In nucleotides, the CDR3 is TGCAGTGCTCTCACCCCCGGGACTAGCGGGGGGGCCTGGGAGACCCAGTACTTC. As protein: CSALTPGTSGGAWETQYF.

This clonotype has just a few counts. The CDR3 region is CASSYSSARLTYEQYF. Written as DNA, the CDR3 is TGTGCCAGCAGTTACTCGAGCGCCCGTCTCACCTACGAGCAGTACTTC. The J gene is TRBJ2-7, the V gene TRBV6-5; no firm D call. This CDR3 spans 16 amino acids. Trimming removed 0 bases from V and 2 bases from J, with 14 bases in between. Germline lookup yields CDR1 MNHEY and CDR2 SVGAGI.